This T cell receptor (beta chain) was identified during a study of blood T cell repertoires in COVID-19. Study-level background: Acute and convalescent COVID-19 samples came from the United States, Italy and Spain.

Germline V gene lookup returns CDR1 LGHNA and CDR2 YNFKEQ. Trimming cost V 1 base and J 4 bases, with 14 bases left between them. CDR3 size: 16 residues. In the authors' methods: Estimation of nucleated cell counts was performed using reference gene primer amplification. TCRdb's copy holds only in-frame clones and misses some; the assay was immunoSEQ multiplex PCR. That table furnishes V, J and clone size, whereas the DNA furnished D and trimming. The sample has about 260,000 clones; 75% to 90% are singletons. This clonotype was sampled from a man in his thirties or forties with active or convalescent COVID-19. The chain couples TRBV4-2 to TRBJ1-5; D uncertain. The sample comprised peripheral blood. The chain's CDR3 is CASSQVLGGENQPQHF. The CDR3 DNA reads TGTGCCAGCAGCCAAGTATTAGGCGGAGAGAATCAGCCCCAGCATTTT.